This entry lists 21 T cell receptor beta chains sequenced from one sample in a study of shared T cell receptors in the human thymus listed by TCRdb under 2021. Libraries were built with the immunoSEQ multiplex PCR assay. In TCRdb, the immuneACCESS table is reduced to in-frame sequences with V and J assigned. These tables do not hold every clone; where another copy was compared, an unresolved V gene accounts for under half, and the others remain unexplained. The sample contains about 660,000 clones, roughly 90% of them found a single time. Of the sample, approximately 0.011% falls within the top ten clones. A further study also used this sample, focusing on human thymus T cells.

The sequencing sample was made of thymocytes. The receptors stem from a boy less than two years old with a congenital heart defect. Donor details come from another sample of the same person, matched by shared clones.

In DNA form, the CDR3 reads TGTGCCATCAGTGAGTCCTACTACAATGAGCAGTTCTTC. Translation: CAISESYYNEQFF. This sequence joins TRBV10-3 and TRBJ2-1; D uncertain. V shed 0 bases and J shed 3 bases, with 3 bases lying between them. CDR1 is ENHRY and CDR2 is SYGVKD in the germline V gene. This CDR3 contains 13 residues.

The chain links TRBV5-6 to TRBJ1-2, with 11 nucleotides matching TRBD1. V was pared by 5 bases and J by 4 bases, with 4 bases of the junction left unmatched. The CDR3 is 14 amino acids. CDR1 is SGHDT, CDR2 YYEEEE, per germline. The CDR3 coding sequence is TGTGCCAGCAGATCCGGGACAGGGGGCTATGGCTACACCTTC. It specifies CASRSGTGGYGYTF.

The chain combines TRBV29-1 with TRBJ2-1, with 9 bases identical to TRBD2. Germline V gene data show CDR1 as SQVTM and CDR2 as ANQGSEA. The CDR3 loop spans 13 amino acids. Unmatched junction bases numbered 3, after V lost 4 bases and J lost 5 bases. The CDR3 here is CSVGGRAHNEQFF. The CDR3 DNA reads TGCAGCGTTGGCGGGAGGGCCCACAATGAGCAGTTCTTC.

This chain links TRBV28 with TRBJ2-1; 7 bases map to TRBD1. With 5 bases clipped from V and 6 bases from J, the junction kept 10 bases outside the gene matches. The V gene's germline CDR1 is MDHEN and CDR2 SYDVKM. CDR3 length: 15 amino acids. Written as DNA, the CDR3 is TGTGCCAGCAGTCCGAGACAGGGTTGGGGCAATGAGCAGTTCTTC. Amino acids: CASSPRQGWGNEQFF.

CDR3 nucleotides: TGCGCCAGCAGCTTCCCAACAGGGGTTGGGGACACCGGGGAGCTGTTTTTT. It codes for CASSFPTGVGDTGELFF. This chain connects TRBV5-1 to TRBJ2-2; the match to TRBD1 covers 7 bases. The V gene's germline CDR1 is SGHRS and CDR2 YFSETQ. The CDR3 consists of 17 residues. V shed 2 bases and J 3 bases; nucleotides not matched to a gene: 10.

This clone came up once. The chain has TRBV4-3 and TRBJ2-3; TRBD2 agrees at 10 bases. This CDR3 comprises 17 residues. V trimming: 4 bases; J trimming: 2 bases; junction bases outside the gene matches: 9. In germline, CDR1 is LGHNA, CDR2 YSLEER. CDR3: CASSPDGTSALTDTQYF. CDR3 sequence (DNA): TGCGCCAGCAGCCCAGATGGGACTAGCGCCCTCACAGATACGCAGTATTTT.

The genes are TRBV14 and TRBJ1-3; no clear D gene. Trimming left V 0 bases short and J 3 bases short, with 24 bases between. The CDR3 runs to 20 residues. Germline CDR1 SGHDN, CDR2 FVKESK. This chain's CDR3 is CASSQDKINERRRDGNTIYF. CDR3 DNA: TGTGCCAGCAGCCAAGATAAGATCAACGAACGACGGAGGGATGGAAACACCATATATTTT.

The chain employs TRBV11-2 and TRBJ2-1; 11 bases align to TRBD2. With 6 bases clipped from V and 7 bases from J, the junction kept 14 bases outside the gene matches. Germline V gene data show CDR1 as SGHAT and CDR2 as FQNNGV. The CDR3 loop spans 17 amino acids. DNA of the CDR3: TGTGCCAGCAGTTCTGGGGGTACTAGCGGGAGTAGGAATGAGCAGTTCTTC. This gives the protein CASSSGGTSGSRNEQFF.

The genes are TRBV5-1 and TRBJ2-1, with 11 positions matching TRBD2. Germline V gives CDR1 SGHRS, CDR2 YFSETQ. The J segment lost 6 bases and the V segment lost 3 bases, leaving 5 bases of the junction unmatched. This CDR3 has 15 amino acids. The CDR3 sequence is CASSYSGRAFNEQFF. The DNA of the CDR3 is TGCGCCAGCAGCTATAGCGGGAGGGCCTTCAATGAGCAGTTCTTC.

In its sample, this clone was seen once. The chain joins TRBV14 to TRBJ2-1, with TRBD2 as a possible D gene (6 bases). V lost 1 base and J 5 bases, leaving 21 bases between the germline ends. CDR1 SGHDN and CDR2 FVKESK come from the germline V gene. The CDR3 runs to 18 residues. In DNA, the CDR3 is TGTGCCAGCAGCCAAGGTCACGAAAACGGGAGCTCGGACAATGAGCAGTTCTTC. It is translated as CASSQGHENGSSDNEQFF.

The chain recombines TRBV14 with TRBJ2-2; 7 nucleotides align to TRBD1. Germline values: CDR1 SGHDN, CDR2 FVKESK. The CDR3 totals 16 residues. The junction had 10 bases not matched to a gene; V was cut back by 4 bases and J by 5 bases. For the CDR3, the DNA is TGTGCCAGCAGCCTAATTCCGACAGGGCTGACCGGGGAGCTGTTTTTT. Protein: CASSLIPTGLTGELFF.

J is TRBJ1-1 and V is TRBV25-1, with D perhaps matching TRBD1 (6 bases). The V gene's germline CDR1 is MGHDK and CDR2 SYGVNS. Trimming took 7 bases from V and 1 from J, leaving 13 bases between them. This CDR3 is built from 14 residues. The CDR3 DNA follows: TGTGCCAGCAACAGGGATGGTACGAACACTGAAGCTTTCTTT. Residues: CASNRDGTNTEAFF.

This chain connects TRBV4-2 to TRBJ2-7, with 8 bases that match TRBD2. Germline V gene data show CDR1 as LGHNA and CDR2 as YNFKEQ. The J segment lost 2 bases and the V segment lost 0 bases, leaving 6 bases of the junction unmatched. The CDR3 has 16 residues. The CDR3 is CASSQERGRNTYEQYF. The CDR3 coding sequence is TGTGCCAGCAGCCAAGAACGCGGGAGGAATACCTACGAGCAGTACTTC.

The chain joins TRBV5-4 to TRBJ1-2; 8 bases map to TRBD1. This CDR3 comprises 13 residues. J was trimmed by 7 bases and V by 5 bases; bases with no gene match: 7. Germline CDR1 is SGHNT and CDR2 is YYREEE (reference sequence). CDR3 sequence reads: CASRVRGRGGYTF. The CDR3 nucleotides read TGTGCCAGCAGGGTCAGGGGGCGCGGTGGCTACACCTTC.

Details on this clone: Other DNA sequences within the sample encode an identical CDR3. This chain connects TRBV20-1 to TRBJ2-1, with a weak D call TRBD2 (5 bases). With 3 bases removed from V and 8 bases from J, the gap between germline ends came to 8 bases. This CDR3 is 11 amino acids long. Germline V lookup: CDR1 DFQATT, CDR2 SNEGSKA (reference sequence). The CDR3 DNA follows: TGCAGTGCTAGTTTGCGGGATGAGCAGTTCTTC. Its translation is CSASLRDEQFF.

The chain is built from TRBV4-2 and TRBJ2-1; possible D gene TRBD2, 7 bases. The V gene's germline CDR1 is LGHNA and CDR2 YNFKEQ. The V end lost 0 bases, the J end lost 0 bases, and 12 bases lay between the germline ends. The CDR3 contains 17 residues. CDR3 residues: CASSQDTGGSSYNEQFF. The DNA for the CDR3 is TGTGCCAGCAGCCAAGATACGGGGGGCAGCTCCTACAATGAGCAGTTCTTC.

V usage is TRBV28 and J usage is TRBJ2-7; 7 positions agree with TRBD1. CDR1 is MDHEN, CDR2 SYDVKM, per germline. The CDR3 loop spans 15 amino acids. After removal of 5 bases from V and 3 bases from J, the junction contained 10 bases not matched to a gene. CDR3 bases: TGTGCCAGCAGTCGGGATGAGGGGGCGGGCTACGAGCAGTACTTC. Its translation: CASSRDEGAGYEQYF.

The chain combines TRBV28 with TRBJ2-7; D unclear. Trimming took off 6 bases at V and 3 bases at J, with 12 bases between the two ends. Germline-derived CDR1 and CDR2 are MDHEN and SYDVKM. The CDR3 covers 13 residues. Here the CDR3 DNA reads TGTGCCAGCAGCTCCACTCCAAGCTACGAGCAGTACTTC. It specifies CASSSTPSYEQYF.

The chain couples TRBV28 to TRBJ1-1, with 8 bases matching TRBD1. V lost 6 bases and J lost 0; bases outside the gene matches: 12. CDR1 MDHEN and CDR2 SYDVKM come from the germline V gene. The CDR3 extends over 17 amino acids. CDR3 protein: CASSRDPQGVMNTEAFF. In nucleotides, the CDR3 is TGTGCCAGCAGCCGTGACCCACAGGGGGTTATGAACACTGAAGCTTTCTTT.

CDR3 region: CASSEGQFF. CDR3 coding DNA: TGTGCCAGCAGCGAGGGGCAGTTCTTC. The J gene is TRBJ2-1, the V gene TRBV2; a possible D gene is TRBD2 (5 bases). V was shortened by 6 bases and J by 12 bases, with 6 bases between the two germline ends. This CDR3 contains 9 residues. Germline V gives CDR1 SNHLY, CDR2 FYNNEI.

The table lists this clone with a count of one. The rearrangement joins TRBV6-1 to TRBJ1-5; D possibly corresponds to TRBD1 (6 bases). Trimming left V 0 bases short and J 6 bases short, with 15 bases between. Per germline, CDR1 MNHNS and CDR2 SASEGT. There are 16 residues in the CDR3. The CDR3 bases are TGTGCCAGCAGTGAAGCGGCTGGACAGTATCGTCAGCCCCAGCATTTT. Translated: CASSEAAGQYRQPQHF.